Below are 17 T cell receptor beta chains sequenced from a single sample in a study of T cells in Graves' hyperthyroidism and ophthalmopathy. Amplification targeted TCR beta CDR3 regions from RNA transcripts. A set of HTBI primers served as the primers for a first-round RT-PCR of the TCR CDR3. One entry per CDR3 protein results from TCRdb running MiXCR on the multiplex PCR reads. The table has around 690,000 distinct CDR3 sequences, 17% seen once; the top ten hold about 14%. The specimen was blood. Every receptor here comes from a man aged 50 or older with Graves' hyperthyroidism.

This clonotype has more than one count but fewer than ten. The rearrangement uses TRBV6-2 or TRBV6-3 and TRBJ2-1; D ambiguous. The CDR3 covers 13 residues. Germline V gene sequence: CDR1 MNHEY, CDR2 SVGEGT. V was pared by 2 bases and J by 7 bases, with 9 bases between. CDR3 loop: CASSYGSRNEQFF. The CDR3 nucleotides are TGTGCCAGCAGTTACGGCAGTAGGAATGAGCAGTTCTTC.

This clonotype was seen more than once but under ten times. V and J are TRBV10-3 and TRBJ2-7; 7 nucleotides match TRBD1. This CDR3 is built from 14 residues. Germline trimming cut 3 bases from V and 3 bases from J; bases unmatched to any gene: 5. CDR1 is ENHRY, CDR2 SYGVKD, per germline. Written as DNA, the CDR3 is TGTGCCATCAGTGATGGGACAGCTAACTACGAGCAGTACTTC. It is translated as CAISDGTANYEQYF.

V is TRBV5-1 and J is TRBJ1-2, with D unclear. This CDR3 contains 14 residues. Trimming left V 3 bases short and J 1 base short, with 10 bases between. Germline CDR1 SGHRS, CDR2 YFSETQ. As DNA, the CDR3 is TGCGCCAGCAGCTCGGACTTAGATAACTATGGCTACACCTTC. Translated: CASSSDLDNYGYTF.

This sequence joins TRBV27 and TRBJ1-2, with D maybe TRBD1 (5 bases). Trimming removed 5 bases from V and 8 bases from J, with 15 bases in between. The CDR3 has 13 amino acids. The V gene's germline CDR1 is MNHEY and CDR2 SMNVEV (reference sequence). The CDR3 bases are TGTGCCAGCAGTCATAGGGGTTCGGGGGGCTACACCTTC. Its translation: CASSHRGSGGYTF.

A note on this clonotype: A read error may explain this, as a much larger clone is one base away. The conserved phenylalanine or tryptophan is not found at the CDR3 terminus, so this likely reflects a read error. DNA of the CDR3: TGTGCCAGCAGCTTCGTGACAGGGTTGGAGACCCAGTACATC. Translating gives CASSFVTGLETQYI. V gene TRBV7-2 combines with J gene TRBJ2-5; 7 bases are shared with TRBD1. The CDR3 extends over 14 amino acids. CDR1 SGHTA and CDR2 FQGNSA come from the germline V gene. Trimming removed 3 bases from V and 5 bases from J; junction bases left unmatched: 6.

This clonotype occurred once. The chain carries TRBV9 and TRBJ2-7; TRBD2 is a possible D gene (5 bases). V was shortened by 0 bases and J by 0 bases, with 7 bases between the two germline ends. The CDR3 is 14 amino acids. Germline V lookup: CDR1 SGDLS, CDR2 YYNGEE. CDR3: CASSVASSSYEQYF. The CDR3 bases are TGTGCCAGCAGCGTAGCTAGCAGCTCCTACGAGCAGTACTTC.

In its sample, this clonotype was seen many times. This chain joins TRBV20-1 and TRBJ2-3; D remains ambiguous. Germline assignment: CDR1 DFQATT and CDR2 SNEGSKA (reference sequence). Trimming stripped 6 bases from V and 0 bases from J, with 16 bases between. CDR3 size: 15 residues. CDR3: CSALTRIASTDTQYF. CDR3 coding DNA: TGCAGTGCGCTAACCCGAATCGCTAGCACAGATACGCAGTATTTT.

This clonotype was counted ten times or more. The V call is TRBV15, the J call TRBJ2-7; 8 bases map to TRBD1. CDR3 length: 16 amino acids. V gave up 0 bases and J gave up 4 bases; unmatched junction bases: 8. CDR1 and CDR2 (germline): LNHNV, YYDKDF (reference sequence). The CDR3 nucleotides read TGTGCCACCAGCAGAGAGGGGTGGGGACAGGAGTACGAGCAGTACTTC. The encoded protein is CATSREGWGQEYEQYF.

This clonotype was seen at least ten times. CDR3 DNA sequence: TGTGCCAGCAGTTTTAACACTGAAGCTTTCTTT. This gives the protein CASSFNTEAFF. The chain combines TRBV12-3 or TRBV12-4 with TRBJ1-1; D ambiguous. There are 11 residues in the CDR3. Trimming shortened V by 3 bases and J by 2 bases, and 1 base separated the two germline ends.

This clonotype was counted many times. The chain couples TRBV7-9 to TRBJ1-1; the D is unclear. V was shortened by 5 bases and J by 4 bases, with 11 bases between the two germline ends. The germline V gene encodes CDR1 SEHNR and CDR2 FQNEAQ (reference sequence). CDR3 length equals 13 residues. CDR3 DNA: TGTGCCAGCAGCCTGGCGTGGGGCACTGAAGCTTTCTTT. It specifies CASSLAWGTEAFF.

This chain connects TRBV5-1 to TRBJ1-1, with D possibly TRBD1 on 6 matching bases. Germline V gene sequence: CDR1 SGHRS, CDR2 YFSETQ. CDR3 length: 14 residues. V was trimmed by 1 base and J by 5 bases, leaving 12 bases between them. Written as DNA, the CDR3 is TGCGCCAGCAGCTTGTTCATGGGGGCGACTGAAGCTTTCTTT. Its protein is CASSLFMGATEAFF. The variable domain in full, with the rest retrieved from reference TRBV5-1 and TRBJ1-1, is KAGVTQTPRYLIKTRGQQVTLSCSPISGHRSVSWYQQTPGQGLQFLFEYFSETQRNKGNFPGRFSGRQFSNSRSEMNVSTLELGDSALYLCASSLFMGATEAFFGQGTRLTVV.

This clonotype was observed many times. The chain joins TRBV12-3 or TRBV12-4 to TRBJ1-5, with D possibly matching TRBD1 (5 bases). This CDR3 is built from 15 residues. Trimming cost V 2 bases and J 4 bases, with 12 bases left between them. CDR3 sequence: CASSLRRGLNQPQHF. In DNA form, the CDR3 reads TGTGCCAGCAGTTTACGAAGGGGCTTAAATCAGCCCCAGCATTTT.

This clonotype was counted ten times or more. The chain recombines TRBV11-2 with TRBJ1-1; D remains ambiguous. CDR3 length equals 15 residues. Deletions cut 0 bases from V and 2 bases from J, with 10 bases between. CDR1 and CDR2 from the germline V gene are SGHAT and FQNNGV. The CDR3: CASSLDFFANTEAFF. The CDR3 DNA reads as TGTGCCAGCAGCTTAGATTTTTTCGCAAACACTGAAGCTTTCTTT. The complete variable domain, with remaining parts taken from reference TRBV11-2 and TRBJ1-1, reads EAGVAQSPRYKIIEKRQSVAFWCNPISGHATLYWYQQILGQGPKLLIQFQNNGVVDDSQLPKDRFSAERLKGVDSTLKIQPAKLEDSAVYLCASSLDFFANTEAFFGQGTRLTVV.

The CDR3 DNA sequence: TGTGCCAGCAGTTTAACGCTCTACGAGCAGTACTTC. Protein product: CASSLTLYEQYF. This sequence joins TRBV12-3 or TRBV12-4 and TRBJ2-7; unclear D gene. The CDR3 covers 12 residues. Trimming shortened V by 2 bases and J by 3 bases, and 5 bases separated the two germline ends.

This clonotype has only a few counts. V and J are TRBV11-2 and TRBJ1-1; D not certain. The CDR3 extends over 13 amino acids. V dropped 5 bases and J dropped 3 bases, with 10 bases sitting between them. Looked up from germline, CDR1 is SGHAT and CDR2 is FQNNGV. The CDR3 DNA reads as TGTGCCAGCAGCGCGACTAGATACACTGAAGCTTTCTTT. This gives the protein CASSATRYTEAFF.

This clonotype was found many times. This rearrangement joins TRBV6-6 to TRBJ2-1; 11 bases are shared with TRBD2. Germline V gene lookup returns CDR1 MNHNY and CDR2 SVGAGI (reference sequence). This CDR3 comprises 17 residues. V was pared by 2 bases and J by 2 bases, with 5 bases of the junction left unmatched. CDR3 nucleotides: TGTGCCAGCAGTTACGCCTTAGCGGGAGGGACCTACAATGAGCAGTTCTTC. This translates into CASSYALAGGTYNEQFF.

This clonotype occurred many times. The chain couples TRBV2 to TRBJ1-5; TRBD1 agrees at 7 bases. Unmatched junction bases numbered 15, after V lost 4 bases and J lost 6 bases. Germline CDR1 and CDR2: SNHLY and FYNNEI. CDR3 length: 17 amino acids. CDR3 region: CASSGQGGLGSAQPQHF. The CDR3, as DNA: TGTGCCAGCAGTGGCCAGGGGGGGCTAGGATCTGCTCAGCCCCAGCATTTT.